This is a list of T cell receptor beta chains from one sample in a study of T cells in Graves' hyperthyroidism and ophthalmopathy. TCRdb re-derived calls from the multiplex PCR reads in MiXCR, one entry per CDR3 protein. The sample contains 700,000 to 850,000 distinct CDR3 sequences, under 45% of which appear only once. The specimen sequenced was blood. The receptors originated from a woman aged 40-49 years with Graves' hyperthyroidism. CDR3s include the opening cysteine and the closing phenylalanine or tryptophan.

v_gene	j_gene	CDR3aa
TRBV7-8	TRBJ1-5	CASSLLVRVDGQPQHF
TRBV7-9	TRBJ1-2	CASSTQITGTGGGYTF
TRBV15	TRBJ2-7	CATSRDRGQSF
TRBV12-3/TRBV12-4	TRBJ2-2	CASRQTYTGELFF
TRBV7-3	TRBJ1-3	CAWSDGGPSSGNTIYF
TRBV4-1	TRBJ1-5	CASSQVAPQSQPQHF
TRBV29-1	TRBJ2-5	CSVTGQDQETQYF
TRBV7-2	TRBJ2-5	CASPEVGRALLETQYF
TRBV10-3	TRBJ1-1	CAISEYGAENTEAFF
TRBV7-2	TRBJ1-2	CASSFKGAAYGYTF
TRBV5-5	TRBJ1-2	CASSSRAWHPYGYTF
TRBV28	TRBJ2-7	CASSPRHEQYF
TRBV10-3	TRBJ2-6	CAISEKGGASGANVLTF
TRBV7-2	TRBJ1-1	CASSLGVDRGRPAFF
TRBV4-1	TRBJ2-5	CASSSFPETQYF
TRBV19	TRBJ1-4	CASSTQYHGTGVNEKLFF
TRBV7-3	TRBJ1-1	CASSLSGAGNTEAFF
TRBV7-6	TRBJ1-1	CAWSWAVNTEAFF
TRBV7-2	TRBJ1-4	CASSGQTGGAGEKLFF
TRBV20-1	TRBJ2-2	CSARWGGNTGELFF
TRBV7-9	TRBJ2-7	CASSSEKGEQYF
TRBV7-2	TRBJ1-5	CASSLGNIINQPQHF
TRBV13	TRBJ1-2	CASSSLVRSNHGYTF
TRBV2	TRBJ1-5	CASREYSNQPQHF
TRBV7-9	TRBJ1-1	CASSPPGQGTGTEAFF
TRBV12-5	TRBJ2-5	CASGLSWETQYF
TRBV15	TRBJ2-7	CATSRDSGPYEQYF
TRBV2	TRBJ2-7	CASGTSGDHEQYF
TRBV2	TRBJ1-3	CASSAASSGNTIYF
TRBV25-1	TRBJ1-1	CASSEGGRTEAFF
TRBV10-3	TRBJ2-7	CAISESLGVQEEQYF
TRBV20-1	TRBJ2-5	CSASYGVEEETQYF
TRBV6-5	TRBJ2-7	CASTPGTSRAEQYF
TRBV24-1	-	CATSHRGLYNEQFF
TRBV10-2	TRBJ1-2	CASARRNYGYTF
TRBV6-5	TRBJ2-2	CASSYAGGLAGELFF
TRBV19	TRBJ2-2	CASSPRGRDTGELFF
TRBV2	TRBJ1-1	CASSDRGRGKEAFF
TRBV19	TRBJ2-3	CASTLLGGDTQYF
TRBV7-9	TRBJ1-5	CASSLRGEDQPQHF
TRBV5-1	TRBJ2-7	CASSLTVGGASYEQYF
TRBV7-6	TRBJ2-6	CASIPDSGYSGANVLTF